The 32 T cell receptor beta chains given below trace back to one sample, sequenced in a study of neurological immune-mediated disorders. TCRdb re-called the 5' RACE reads with MiXCR, one entry per CDR3 protein. The sample yields around 66,000 distinct CDR3 sequences, around 5% seen once. Sample: PBMCs. These receptors all come from a woman in her sixties or seventies with multiple sclerosis.

In its sample, this clonotype was seen many times. CDR3 in DNA: TGTGCCAGCAGCTTAAACGGGAGGGTGCTTGATGAGCAGTTCTTC. Encoded protein: CASSLNGRVLDEQFF. The chain has TRBV7-3 and TRBJ2-1; 8 bases line up with TRBD2. In germline, CDR1 is SGHTA, CDR2 FQGTGA. The CDR3 is made up of 15 amino acids. With 1 base clipped from V and 8 bases from J, the junction kept 7 bases outside the gene matches.

This clonotype has more than one count but fewer than ten. In DNA form, the CDR3 reads TGTGCCAGCAGTTGGGGGCTAGAGAGTTACGAGCAGTACTTC. Translating it yields CASSWGLESYEQYF. The V call is TRBV6-5, the J call TRBJ2-7; possible D gene TRBD1, 6 bases. V shed 4 bases and J shed 4 bases, with 14 bases lying between them. This CDR3 comprises 14 residues. Germline loops: CDR1 MNHEY, CDR2 SVGAGI.

There are many counts of this clonotype. V usage is TRBV5-6 and J usage is TRBJ1-6; 9 nucleotides line up with TRBD1. J lost 10 bases, V lost 4 bases, and 9 bases had no gene match. The CDR3 spans 15 residues. The germline CDR1 and CDR2 sequences are SGHDT and YYEEEE. The CDR3 here is CASSTLDRGQSPLHF. CDR3 DNA: TGTGCCAGCAGCACCCTGGACAGGGGACAGTCACCCCTCCACTTT.

There are many counts of this clonotype. V gene TRBV20-1 combines with J gene TRBJ1-1; D is uncertain. The CDR3 consists of 12 residues. The V end lost 3 bases, the J end lost 5 bases, and 10 bases lay between the germline ends. Germline V gene sequence: CDR1 DFQATT, CDR2 SNEGSKA (reference sequence). Written as DNA, the CDR3 is TGCAGTGCTAGCGGCTCCCGGACTGAAGCTTTCTTT. As protein: CSASGSRTEAFF.

This clonotype was recorded a few times. The CDR3 DNA is TGCAGCGTTGAAGACCTAGCGGGAGTAAATGAGCAGTTCTTC. As protein: CSVEDLAGVNEQFF. The V gene is TRBV29-1, the J gene TRBJ2-1; 10 nucleotides agree with TRBD2. From germline, CDR1 is SQVTM and CDR2 ANQGSEA. The CDR3 loop spans 14 amino acids. V lost 0 bases, J lost 7 bases, and 3 bases stayed unmatched.

This clonotype was recorded many times. This chain joins TRBV24-1 and TRBJ2-1, with D perhaps matching TRBD1 (6 bases). V lost 2 bases and J 4 bases, leaving 11 bases between the germline ends. The CDR3 extends over 15 amino acids. Germline loops: CDR1 KGHDR, CDR2 SFDVKD. The CDR3 is CATSDSRTVYNEQFF. The CDR3 bases are TGTGCCACCAGTGATTCTCGGACAGTTTACAATGAGCAGTTCTTC.

This clonotype appeared a few times. The chain links TRBV7-9 to TRBJ2-1; no reliable D call. The germline CDR1 and CDR2 sequences are SEHNR and FQNEAQ (reference sequence). This CDR3 region has 14 residues. The ends were cut back, 0 bases at V and 6 bases at J, with 9 bases in the middle. The DNA for the CDR3 is TGTGCCAGCAGCTTAGCGGGGATAAGCAATGAGCAGTTCTTC. Protein product: CASSLAGISNEQFF.

This clonotype was picked up many times. This sequence joins TRBV5-1 and TRBJ2-7; possibly TRBD1 for D (5 bases). This CDR3 has 14 residues. Germline CDR1 reads SGHRS; CDR2 reads YFSETQ. Trimming cost V 0 bases and J 4 bases, with 11 bases left between them. The CDR3 nucleotides read TGCGCCAGCAGCTTGGAGTCGACAGCGTACGAGCAGTACTTC. As protein: CASSLESTAYEQYF. The full variable domain, rest sourced from reference TRBV5-1 and TRBJ2-7, is KAGVTQTPRYLIKTRGQQVTLSCSPISGHRSVSWYQQTPGQGLQFLFEYFSETQRNKGNFPGRFSGRQFSNSRSEMNVSTLELGDSALYLCASSLESTAYEQYFGPGTRLTVT.

This clonotype was seen ten or more times. The V gene is TRBV29-1, the J gene TRBJ2-3; the D is unclear. The CDR3 has 12 amino acids. Between the trimmed V and J ends, which lost 8 bases and 2 bases, there was a span of 11 bases. CDR1 is SQVTM and CDR2 is ANQGSEA in the germline V gene. The CDR3 region is CSSFGDTDTQYF. Written as DNA, the CDR3 is TGCAGCTCGTTTGGGGACACAGATACGCAGTATTTT.

The table lists this clonotype with many counts. This chain joins TRBV18 and TRBJ1-4; D gene uncertain. With 1 base removed from V and 0 bases from J, the gap between germline ends came to 12 bases. This CDR3 spans 17 amino acids. The germline V gene encodes CDR1 KGHSH and CDR2 LQKENI. The CDR3 here is CASSPLAGASTNEKLFF. The CDR3 bases are TGTGCCAGCTCACCACTAGCAGGAGCTTCAACTAATGAAAAACTGTTTTTT.

This clonotype occurred many times. This rearrangement joins TRBV20-1 to TRBJ1-1, with D perhaps matching TRBD1 (6 bases). Germline CDR1 is DFQATT and CDR2 is SNEGSKA (reference sequence). V was shortened by 1 base and J by 1 base, with 22 bases between the two germline ends. This CDR3 region has 18 residues. CDR3 DNA sequence: TGCAGTGCTAGAGGGTGGGGGGGCGGACTGTATGGGAACACTGAAGCTTTCTTT. It yields the protein CSARGWGGGLYGNTEAFF.

Ten or more counts support this clonotype. V is TRBV6-5 and J is TRBJ2-6; D uncertain. This CDR3 has 15 amino acids. The germline V gene encodes CDR1 MNHEY and CDR2 SVGAGI. V was cut by 1 base and J by 1 base, with 5 bases left in between. This CDR3 is CASSYWKSGANVLTF. The CDR3 DNA sequence: TGTGCCAGCAGTTACTGGAAGTCTGGGGCCAACGTCCTGACTTTC.

The table lists this clonotype with a few counts. A read error may explain this, as a much larger clone is one base away. V gene TRBV4-3 combines with J gene TRBJ2-3; no definite D call. Per germline, CDR1 LGHNA and CDR2 YSLEER. The V gene lost 1 base and the J gene lost 4 bases, with 15 bases spanning the gap. The CDR3 has 16 residues. The CDR3 nucleotides read TGCGCCAGCAGCCAAGGGGAAGGGATAGTACCAGATACGCAGTATTTT. This encodes CASSQGEGIVPDTQYF.

This clonotype was picked up a small number of times. This chain connects TRBV7-9 to TRBJ1-3; D is undetermined. The V end was cut by 2 bases, the J end by 2 bases, with 7 bases between. Germline values: CDR1 SEHNR, CDR2 FQNEAQ (reference sequence). The CDR3 totals 14 residues. The CDR3 protein is CASSLIGTGNTIYF. The CDR3 region has the DNA TGTGCCAGCAGCTTAATAGGGACTGGAAACACCATATATTTT.

The chain employs TRBV7-9 and TRBJ2-6, with D perhaps TRBD1 (5 bases). V shed 5 bases and J shed 0 bases, with 17 bases lying between them. CDR1 and CDR2 from the germline V gene are SEHNR and FQNEAQ (reference sequence). The CDR3 spans 18 residues. CDR3 sequence: CASSPGHTASSGANVLTF. CDR3 DNA: TGTGCCAGCAGCCCCGGACATACGGCGAGCTCTGGGGCCAACGTCCTGACTTTC.

There are many counts of this clonotype. This chain joins TRBV20-1 and TRBJ1-4, with D possibly TRBD1 on 5 matching bases. V lost 0 bases to trimming and J lost 8 bases, with 13 bases between them. The length of the CDR3 is 14 residues. Germline CDR1 and CDR2: DFQATT and SNEGSKA (reference sequence). The CDR3 loop reads CSARDRRGGEKLFF. The CDR3 bases are TGCAGTGCTAGAGATAGGAGGGGTGGCGAAAAACTGTTTTTT.

This clonotype has more than one count but fewer than ten. The V gene is TRBV20-1, the J gene TRBJ2-7; D possibly matches TRBD1 or TRBD2 (5 bases each). CDR3 length: 15 amino acids. V was shortened by 5 bases and J by 3 bases, with 20 bases between the two germline ends. The V gene's germline CDR1 is DFQATT and CDR2 SNEGSKA (reference sequence). CDR3 sequence (DNA): TGCAGTGCTGAGAACCGGGGAAAGGGGCGCTACGAGCAGTACTTC. Its protein product is CSAENRGKGRYEQYF.

This clonotype was counted a few times. The V gene is TRBV29-1, the J gene TRBJ2-2, with TRBD1 matching over 7 bases. CDR3 length: 14 amino acids. CDR1 is SQVTM and CDR2 is ANQGSEA in the germline V gene. Germline trimming cut 6 bases from V and 4 bases from J; bases unmatched to any gene: 8. CDR3: CSVIDRVSTGELFF. As DNA, the CDR3 is TGCAGCGTGATCGACAGGGTGAGCACCGGGGAGCTGTTTTTT.

In this sample, this clonotype turned up a few times. The V gene is TRBV28, the J gene TRBJ1-2; D remains ambiguous. With 3 bases removed from V and 7 bases from J, the gap between germline ends came to 18 bases. Germline CDR1 reads MDHEN; CDR2 reads SYDVKM. The CDR3 spans 15 residues. The CDR3 loop is CASSFTRGRSIGYTF. The CDR3 nucleotides read TGTGCCAGCAGTTTTACCCGGGGAAGGTCGATTGGCTACACCTTC.

This clonotype was observed many times. The chain is built from TRBV5-6 and TRBJ2-3, with 7 bases lining up with TRBD2. CDR1 is SGHDT, CDR2 YYEEEE, per germline. V was clipped by 1 base and J by 8 bases; unmatched bases: 7. This CDR3 spans 14 amino acids. The DNA of the CDR3 is TGTGCCAGCAGCTTGTGGGCGGGAGTACGTACGCAGTATTTT. Translating gives CASSLWAGVRTQYF.

This clonotype has at least ten counts. The chain is built from TRBV5-1 and TRBJ1-1; D may be TRBD1 (6 bases). Trimming pared 4 bases from V and 4 bases from J, leaving 17 bases between. There are 15 residues in the CDR3. Germline lookup yields CDR1 SGHRS and CDR2 YFSETQ. The CDR3 DNA reads TGCGCCAGCAGCGAAACAGGGACGGGTGGCACTGAAGCTTTCTTT. Encoded protein: CASSETGTGGTEAFF.

This clonotype was recorded at least ten times. The rearrangement links TRBV20-1 to TRBJ2-1; a possible D gene is TRBD1 (5 bases). The germline gives CDR1 DFQATT, CDR2 SNEGSKA (reference sequence). The CDR3 sequence is 14 residues long. V was trimmed by 4 bases and J by 5 bases, leaving 15 bases between them. In DNA form, the CDR3 reads TGCAGTGCTATACGGGCAGGGCCCGACAATGAGCAGTTCTTC. Its protein product is CSAIRAGPDNEQFF.

The sample holds a few counts of this clonotype. The junction departs from the called germline gene at one end, perhaps through a read error. The chain uses TRBV4-3 and TRBJ2-4; TRBD2 agrees at 7 bases. CDR1 and CDR2 (germline): LGHNA, YSLEER. CDR3 length: 12 amino acids. The CDR3 region has the DNA TGCGACAGCAGCAAGGGAGCGGGGTCAAAGTACTTC. This gives the protein CDSSKGAGSKYF.

The genes are TRBV20-1 and TRBJ2-2; possibly TRBD1 or TRBD2 for D (5 bases each). Trimming pared 1 base from V and 5 bases from J, leaving 17 bases between. The length of the CDR3 is 16 residues. Germline V lookup: CDR1 DFQATT, CDR2 SNEGSKA (reference sequence). The CDR3 coding sequence is TGCAGTGCTAGAGCCCTTATGAGGGGCGGAACCGGGGAGCTGTTTTTT. Its translation: CSARALMRGGTGELFF.

The V and J genes are TRBV12-3 or TRBV12-4 and TRBJ2-6, with D perhaps TRBD1 (6 bases). V was cut by 10 bases and J by 0 bases, with 13 bases left in between. The length of the CDR3 is 15 residues. In DNA, the CDR3 is TGTGCCATCTCGACAGGAATCTCTGGGGCCAACGTCCTGACTTTC. Translating gives CAISTGISGANVLTF.

This chain uses TRBV7-2 with TRBJ1-1; D is uncertain. The CDR3 spans 13 residues. From germline, CDR1 is SGHTA and CDR2 FQGNSA. Between the trimmed V and J ends, which lost 1 base and 7 bases, there was a span of 10 bases. CDR3 in amino acids: CASSLETAGEAFF. In DNA, the CDR3 is TGTGCCAGCAGCTTAGAGACGGCAGGTGAAGCTTTCTTT.

This clonotype has a count of ten or more. The CDR3 sequence: CASYIGGTDTQYF. The CDR3 coding sequence is TGCGCCAGTTACATCGGGGGCACAGATACGCAGTATTTT. The chain combines TRBV5-1 with TRBJ2-3, with D possibly TRBD2 on 5 matching bases. V gave up 8 bases and J gave up 1 base, with 11 bases separating them. The CDR3 runs to 13 residues. CDR1 is SGHRS and CDR2 is YFSETQ in the germline V gene.

This clonotype was picked up many times. Here the CDR3 DNA reads TGTGCCAGCACCGATCTGGGCGGGGTCACTAATGAGCAGTTCTTC. Its protein is CASTDLGGVTNEQFF. The chain joins TRBV6-2 or TRBV6-3 to TRBJ2-1; perhaps TRBD2 as D (6 bases). The V gene's germline CDR1 is MNHEY and CDR2 SVGEGT. The CDR3 covers 15 residues. Trimming took off 7 bases at V and 7 bases at J, with 20 bases between the two ends.

This clonotype was picked up many times. The chain joins TRBV6-5 to TRBJ1-4, with TRBD1 identical over 10 bases. Germline V gene sequence: CDR1 MNHEY, CDR2 SVGAGI. The CDR3 length is 15 residues. V trimming: 5 bases; J trimming: 7 bases; junction bases outside the gene matches: 7. CDR3 DNA sequence: TGTGCCAGCAGTGGACCGACAGGGGGCTTTGAAAAACTGTTTTTT. Its translation is CASSGPTGGFEKLFF.

This clonotype was seen repeatedly, ten times or more. The rearrangement joins TRBV5-1 to TRBJ2-4, with 13 bases identical to TRBD2. The germline CDR1 and CDR2 sequences are SGHRS and YFSETQ. The V gene end was trimmed by 3 bases and the J gene end by 1 base; junction bases not matched to a gene: 10. The CDR3 is 19 residues long. As DNA, the CDR3 is TGCGCCAGCAGCTCGAATCCGGGACTAGCGGGATCGGCCAAAAACATTCAGTACTTC. Residues: CASSSNPGLAGSAKNIQYF.

Many counts were recorded for this clonotype. V is TRBV9 and J is TRBJ2-3, with 8 bases lining up with TRBD2. Looked up from germline, CDR1 is SGDLS and CDR2 is YYNGEE. With V trimmed by 0 bases and J by 0 bases, 3 bases remained unmatched. This CDR3 is 16 amino acids long. CDR3 in DNA: TGTGCCAGCAGCGTAGGACCTAGCGGGAGCACAGATACGCAGTATTTT. It translates to CASSVGPSGSTDTQYF.

This clonotype has ten or more counts. V is TRBV12-3 or TRBV12-4 and J is TRBJ2-5; D perhaps matches TRBD2 (6 bases). This CDR3 has 15 amino acids. Between the trimmed V and J ends, which lost 2 bases and 5 bases, there was a span of 15 bases. CDR3 region: CASSLLGGGPETQYF. CDR3 sequence (DNA): TGTGCCAGCAGTTTATTGGGAGGAGGCCCGGAGACCCAGTACTTC.